This T cell receptor (beta chain) was retrieved from a study of shared clonotypes between healthy human individuals. Sequencing used immunoSEQ multiplex PCR; TCRdb keeps in-frame clones, though not all of them. The table lists around 2.5 million clones, over 85% of them singletons. The germline V gene encodes CDR1 KGHSH and CDR2 LQKENI. This CDR3 region has 14 residues. The V and J ends lost 1 base and 5 bases, in that order; junction bases with no gene match: 4. For this clone: The same CDR3 is also encoded by other DNA sequences in this sample.

This chain uses TRBV18 with TRBJ2-5; TRBD1 matches at 7 bases. The sample taken for sequencing was naive CD4+ T cells from PBMCs. As to subset: CD45RA+ positively selected. The sequence came from a man aged 18-30 years in good health. Some clones in this sample may be carry-over from other donors' samples. CDR3 coding DNA: TGTGCCAGCTCACCACTCGACAGGGCGGAGACCCAGTACTTC. Protein sequence: CASSPLDRAETQYF.